These T cell receptor beta chains were read from a single sample in a study of cytomegalovirus exposure and HLA in healthy donors. Libraries were prepared by immunoSEQ multiplex PCR; TCRdb keeps only in-frame clonotypes and omits some of them. Among about 160,000 clones, less than 90% were seen once, and the ten largest hold 1.9%. The sequenced sample was PBMCs. Receptors were obtained from a man aged 18-30 years in good health and CMV-seronegative. Each CDR3 is given with its conserved first and last residue. Each record gives: V gene, D gene, clone size, J gene, CDR3 DNA, CDR3 protein. D genes are given only for firm matches. Rows give clone size only sometimes, using once, few, many, or a class for an expanded clone.

v_gene: TRBV6-5; d_gene: TRBD2; abundance: -; j_gene: TRBJ2-1; CDR3nt: TGTGCCAGCAGTTTGGCTAGCGGATCCTTCTACAATGAGCAGTTCTTC; CDR3aa: CASSLASGSFYNEQFF
v_gene: TRBV5-1; d_gene: -; abundance: few; j_gene: TRBJ1-1; CDR3nt: TGCGCCAGCAGACAGGGCACTGAAGCTTTCTTT; CDR3aa: CASRQGTEAFF
v_gene: TRBV7-9; d_gene: -; abundance: -; j_gene: TRBJ2-5; CDR3nt: TGTGCCAGCAGCTTAGTTGGCCTTCAAGAGACCCAGTACTTC; CDR3aa: CASSLVGLQETQYF
v_gene: TRBV19; d_gene: TRBD1; abundance: -; j_gene: TRBJ1-2; CDR3nt: TGTGCCAGTAGCCCGGGACAGGAGATCTATGGCTACACCTTC; CDR3aa: CASSPGQEIYGYTF
v_gene: TRBV7-6; d_gene: -; abundance: once; j_gene: TRBJ2-1; CDR3nt: TGTGCCAGCAGCTTCGGCGGAAACAATGAGCAGTTCTTC; CDR3aa: CASSFGGNNEQFF
v_gene: TRBV4-1; d_gene: -; abundance: -; j_gene: TRBJ1-1; CDR3nt: TGCGCCAGCAGTCCGGTGGGGGGGGACACTGAAGCTTTCTTT; CDR3aa: CASSPVGGDTEAFF
v_gene: TRBV5-1; d_gene: TRBD1; abundance: -; j_gene: TRBJ2-5; CDR3nt: TGCGCCAGCAGCTGGACAGGTCAAGAGACCCAGTACTTC; CDR3aa: CASSWTGQETQYF
v_gene: TRBV9; d_gene: TRBD2; abundance: -; j_gene: TRBJ2-1; CDR3nt: TGTGCCAGCAGCACCACTAGCGGGGGTGGCGATGAGCAGTTCTTC; CDR3aa: CASSTTSGGGDEQFF
v_gene: TRBV5-4; d_gene: TRBD2; abundance: -; j_gene: TRBJ2-3; CDR3nt: TGTGCCAGCAGCTTGGGACTAGCGGGGGGGGTCAGCACAGATACGCAGTATTTT; CDR3aa: CASSLGLAGGVSTDTQYF
v_gene: TRBV28; d_gene: -; abundance: -; j_gene: TRBJ1-5; CDR3nt: TGTGCCAGCAGTCCCAATAGACTGAACCGGAGGAACGGTCAGCCCCAGCATTTT; CDR3aa: CASSPNRLNRRNGQPQHF
v_gene: TRBV28; d_gene: TRBD1; abundance: -; j_gene: TRBJ1-2; CDR3nt: TGTGCCAGCACCCCGATCCCGGGACAGGGGGACTATGGCTACACCTTC; CDR3aa: CASTPIPGQGDYGYTF
v_gene: TRBV10-3; d_gene: -; abundance: -; j_gene: TRBJ2-2; CDR3nt: TGTGCCATCAGTGAGACAGGGCCCACCGGGGAGCTGTTTTTT; CDR3aa: CAISETGPTGELFF
v_gene: TRBV14; d_gene: -; abundance: -; j_gene: TRBJ1-2; CDR3nt: TGTGCCAGCAGCCAAGAGACAGGACCGGATGGCTACACCTTC; CDR3aa: CASSQETGPDGYTF
v_gene: TRBV14; d_gene: -; abundance: -; j_gene: TRBJ1-1; CDR3nt: TGTGCCAGCAGCCACACAGTGAGCTCAATGAACACTGAAGCTTTCTTT; CDR3aa: CASSHTVSSMNTEAFF
v_gene: TRBV2; d_gene: TRBD2; abundance: -; j_gene: TRBJ2-3; CDR3nt: TGTGCCAGCAGTGAGGAGCGGGGGGGCACAGATACGCAGTATTTT; CDR3aa: CASSEERGGTDTQYF
v_gene: TRBV5-1; d_gene: -; abundance: -; j_gene: TRBJ1-1; CDR3nt: TGCGCCAGCAGCCTACAGATGAACACTGAAGCTTTCTTT; CDR3aa: CASSLQMNTEAFF
v_gene: TRBV4-1; d_gene: TRBD2; abundance: few; j_gene: TRBJ2-5; CDR3nt: TGCGCCAGCAGCCAAGAGGGCAGCGGAGGGGAGGGAGAGACCCAGTACTTC; CDR3aa: CASSQEGSGGEGETQYF
v_gene: TRBV5-1; d_gene: -; abundance: -; j_gene: TRBJ1-1; CDR3nt: TGCGCCAGCAGCTTCGGGGGGAACACTGAAGCTTTCTTT; CDR3aa: CASSFGGNTEAFF
v_gene: TRBV15; d_gene: TRBD2; abundance: -; j_gene: TRBJ2-3; CDR3nt: TGTGCCACCAGCCGCCTAGCGGGAGGAGATACGCAGTATTTT; CDR3aa: CATSRLAGGDTQYF
v_gene: TRBV28; d_gene: TRBD1; abundance: -; j_gene: TRBJ1-4; CDR3nt: TGTGCCAGCAGTTCCGAAAGGGGGCTAGGTGAAAAACTGTTTTTT; CDR3aa: CASSSERGLGEKLFF
v_gene: TRBV7-2; d_gene: -; abundance: -; j_gene: TRBJ2-3; CDR3nt: TGTGCCAGCAGCTTCGGAGATACGCAGTATTTT; CDR3aa: CASSFGDTQYF
v_gene: TRBV9; d_gene: TRBD1; abundance: -; j_gene: TRBJ1-1; CDR3nt: TGTGCCAGCAGCGGACAGGGGGCGCACACTGAAGCTTTCTTT; CDR3aa: CASSGQGAHTEAFF
v_gene: TRBV20-1; d_gene: -; abundance: -; j_gene: TRBJ2-7; CDR3nt: TGCAGTGCGCCCGACAGGTACGAGCAGTACTTC; CDR3aa: CSAPDRYEQYF
v_gene: TRBV18; d_gene: -; abundance: few; j_gene: TRBJ2-3; CDR3nt: TGTGCCAGCTCCTCGACAAGCACAGATACGCAGTATTTT; CDR3aa: CASSSTSTDTQYF
v_gene: TRBV5-6; d_gene: TRBD1; abundance: -; j_gene: TRBJ1-6; CDR3nt: TGTGCCAGCAGCTTGGACTGGGACAGGGGTAATTCACCCCTCCACTTT; CDR3aa: CASSLDWDRGNSPLHF
v_gene: TRBV7-6; d_gene: -; abundance: -; j_gene: TRBJ1-1; CDR3nt: TGTGCCAGCAGCTTTAATGAATTTCGGGGGGTCGTAAGCCGGGAGGCTTTCTTT; CDR3aa: CASSFNEFRGVVSREAFF
v_gene: TRBV25-1; d_gene: -; abundance: -; j_gene: TRBJ1-4; CDR3nt: TGTGCCAGCAGTGAATTCGAGGAAAAACTGTTTTTT; CDR3aa: CASSEFEEKLFF
v_gene: TRBV9; d_gene: -; abundance: once; j_gene: TRBJ1-1; CDR3nt: TGTGCCAGCAGCCCCAGCAGGGGCGAGACTGAAGCTTTCTTT; CDR3aa: CASSPSRGETEAFF
v_gene: TRBV28; d_gene: -; abundance: -; j_gene: TRBJ2-2; CDR3nt: TGTGCCAGCAGTCAAGACAGGGTAGGGGGGACCGGGGAGCTGTTTTTT; CDR3aa: CASSQDRVGGTGELFF
v_gene: TRBV11-2; d_gene: TRBD2; abundance: -; j_gene: TRBJ2-7; CDR3nt: TGTGCCAGCACCGTGAGGGCTCGGGGGGGCGGCTACGAGCAGTACTTC; CDR3aa: CASTVRARGGGYEQYF
v_gene: TRBV27; d_gene: -; abundance: once; j_gene: TRBJ1-5; CDR3nt: TGTGCCAGCAGTGCCCGCCTGGGGGAGGATGGCAATCAGCCCCAGCATTTT; CDR3aa: CASSARLGEDGNQPQHF
v_gene: TRBV11-1; d_gene: -; abundance: -; j_gene: TRBJ2-5; CDR3nt: TGTGCCAGCAGAATACAGGGCGGGGAGACCCAGTACTTC; CDR3aa: CASRIQGGETQYF
v_gene: TRBV6-5; d_gene: TRBD1; abundance: once; j_gene: TRBJ2-7; CDR3nt: TGTGCCAGCAGGGACCGGGGGCAGGGGGCGGACGAGCAGTACTTC; CDR3aa: CASRDRGQGADEQYF
v_gene: TRBV5-6; d_gene: -; abundance: -; j_gene: TRBJ1-2; CDR3nt: TGTGCCAGCAGCACCGGGACTGCCTATGGCTACACCTTC; CDR3aa: CASSTGTAYGYTF
v_gene: TRBV20-1; d_gene: -; abundance: -; j_gene: TRBJ1-1; CDR3nt: TGCAGTGCTTCACAGGGTTTTGGGGCTTTCTTT; CDR3aa: CSASQGFGAFF
v_gene: TRBV6-6; d_gene: -; abundance: -; j_gene: TRBJ1-1; CDR3nt: TGTGCCAGCAGTTACTCAGGGGGCACTGAAGCTTTCTTT; CDR3aa: CASSYSGGTEAFF
v_gene: TRBV19; d_gene: TRBD1; abundance: -; j_gene: TRBJ1-2; CDR3nt: TGTGCCAGTAATAGCCGGGACAGGGGAAACTATGGCTACACCTTC; CDR3aa: CASNSRDRGNYGYTF
v_gene: TRBV9; d_gene: -; abundance: -; j_gene: TRBJ1-5; CDR3nt: TGTGCCAGCAGCGTAGAGGCGGTCGGCAATCAGCCCCAGCATTTT; CDR3aa: CASSVEAVGNQPQHF
v_gene: TRBV7-8; d_gene: TRBD2; abundance: once; j_gene: TRBJ2-1; CDR3nt: TGTGCCAGCAGCTTAGGAGGACTAGCCTCCTACAATGAGCAGTTCTTC; CDR3aa: CASSLGGLASYNEQFF
v_gene: TRBV6-5; d_gene: -; abundance: once; j_gene: TRBJ2-7; CDR3nt: TGTGCCAGCAGTCTATGGGGGGACAGTTACCACGAGCAGTACTTC; CDR3aa: CASSLWGDSYHEQYF
v_gene: TRBV4-1; d_gene: -; abundance: -; j_gene: TRBJ2-1; CDR3nt: TGCGCCAGCAGCCAAGATCACCTTTGGTCTAGGGAGATCAATGAGCAGTTCTTC; CDR3aa: CASSQDHLWSREINEQFF
v_gene: TRBV4-1; d_gene: -; abundance: -; j_gene: TRBJ1-2; CDR3nt: TGCGCCAGCAGCCAAGATGAGGGGGAGGGCAGATCATCAATCTATGGCTACACCTTC; CDR3aa: CASSQDEGEGRSSIYGYTF
v_gene: TRBV7-6; d_gene: TRBD1; abundance: once; j_gene: TRBJ2-5; CDR3nt: TGTGCCAGCAGCTTAGTAGGAGGACAGGGGTCCCGGGAGACCCAGTACTTC; CDR3aa: CASSLVGGQGSRETQYF
v_gene: TRBV4-3; d_gene: -; abundance: -; j_gene: TRBJ1-4; CDR3nt: TGCGCCAGCAGCCAAGAGCACAGGGCTAATGAAAAACTGTTTTTT; CDR3aa: CASSQEHRANEKLFF
v_gene: TRBV7-6; d_gene: TRBD1; abundance: -; j_gene: TRBJ1-1; CDR3nt: TGTGCCAGCAGCCGCGCCGGGACAGGGGGCATCGGCGGCACTGAAGCTTTCTTT; CDR3aa: CASSRAGTGGIGGTEAFF